Listed here are 2 T cell receptor beta chains from one sample, sequenced in a study of shared clonotypes between healthy human individuals (dated by TCRdb to between 2020 and 2021). Libraries were constructed by the immunoSEQ multiplex PCR assay. TCRdb holds this immuneACCESS table with in-frame rearrangements only. Some clones are missing; in checked studies, unresolved V genes explain under half, and the rest has no known cause. This sample is represented by roughly 2,000,000 clones; around 93% of them were singletons. The top ten clones comprise more than 1.5% of the sample. CD8 naive samples consisted of CD45RO-negative cells that were positively selected for CCR7, yielding a CD45RA+CCR7+ population without TemRA cells. Source material: naive CD8+ T cells from PBMCs. The cell subset or site label, read with the paper, signifies: CD45RA+CCR7+. The receptors originated from a man between 18 and 29 years old in good health. Some clones in this sample may be carry-over from other donors' samples.

This clone was seen once. This chain uses TRBV27 with TRBJ1-2; D perhaps matches TRBD1 (6 bases). The CDR3 has 20 residues. Trimming stripped 1 base from V and 1 base from J, with 25 bases between. Germline V gives CDR1 MNHEY, CDR2 SMNVEV (reference sequence). The CDR3, as DNA: TGTGCCAGCAGTTTATGGCAAGGAGGGGGTTTTGATTCCCTTAACTATGGCTACACCTTC. It specifies CASSLWQGGGFDSLNYGYTF.

The chain carries TRBV11-1 and TRBJ2-2; tentatively, D is TRBD1 (5 bases). The length of the CDR3 is 16 residues. CDR1 is SGHAT and CDR2 is FQDESV in the germline V gene (reference sequence). Trimming removed 5 bases from V and 3 bases from J, with 16 bases in between. The CDR3 is CASSLRQSLYTGELFF. The CDR3 nucleotides read TGTGCCAGCAGCCTCAGACAGTCACTTTACACCGGGGAGCTGTTTTTT.